The present T cell receptor beta chain was sequenced within a study of blood T cell repertoires in COVID-19. As handled by the study authors: Scientists estimated how many nucleated cells there were by amplifying reference gene primers. Repertoires were generated with immunoSEQ multiplex PCR, while TCRdb's copy carries only in-frame clones and drops some. V, J and clone size reflect that table, while D and trimming were determined from the DNA. The table has 270,000 or so clones, around 86% seen once. This clone was counted only a few times. The CDR3 extends over 13 amino acids. The germline V and J ends were trimmed by 2 bases and 3 bases, with 8 bases remaining between them. Germline CDR1 reads SGHRS; CDR2 reads YFSETQ.

The specimen sequenced was peripheral blood. The clonotype was recovered from a middle-aged man with active or convalescent COVID-19. The gene calls are TRBV5-1 and TRBJ1-2; possibly TRBD1 for D (6 bases). The CDR3 nucleotides are TGCGCCAGCAGCTTTAACAGGGACTATGGCTACACCTTC. This codes for CASSFNRDYGYTF.